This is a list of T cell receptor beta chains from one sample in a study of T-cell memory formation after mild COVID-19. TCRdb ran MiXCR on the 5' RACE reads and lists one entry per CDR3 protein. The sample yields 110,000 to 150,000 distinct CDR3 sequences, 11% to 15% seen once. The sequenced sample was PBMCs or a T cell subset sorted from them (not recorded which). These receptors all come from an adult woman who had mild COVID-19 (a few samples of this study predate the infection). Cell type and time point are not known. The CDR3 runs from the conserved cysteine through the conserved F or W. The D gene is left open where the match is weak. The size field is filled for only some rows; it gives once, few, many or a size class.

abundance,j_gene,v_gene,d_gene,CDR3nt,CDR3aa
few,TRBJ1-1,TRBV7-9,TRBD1,TGTGCCAGCAGCCGTGCGACAGGGACTGAAGCTTTCTTT,CASSRATGTEAFF
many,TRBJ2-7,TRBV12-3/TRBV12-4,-,TGTGCCAGCACCTCCCTACTAGGCCCCCAGGAGCAGTACTTC,CASTSLLGPQEQYF
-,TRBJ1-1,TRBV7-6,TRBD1,TGTGCCAGCAGCACCTTACAGGGGGCGAACACTGAAGCTTTCTTT,CASSTLQGANTEAFF
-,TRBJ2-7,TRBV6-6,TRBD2,TGTGCCAGCACCAGACTAGCGGGTGGGTACGAGCAGTACTTC,CASTRLAGGYEQYF
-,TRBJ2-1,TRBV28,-,TGTGCCAGCAGTTTACAGTTCTTC,CASSLQFF
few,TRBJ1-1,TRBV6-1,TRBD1,TGTGCCAGCAGTGAATCTCCGACCGGGACAGCTAACACTGAAGCTTTCTTT,CASSESPTGTANTEAFF
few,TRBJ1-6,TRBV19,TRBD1,TGTGCCAGTAGGGGGACAGGAGGTTCACCCCTCCACTTT,CASRGTGGSPLHF
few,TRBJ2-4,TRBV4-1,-,TGCGCCAGCAGCCAAGATCGGGAAAACATTCAGTACTTC,CASSQDRENIQYF
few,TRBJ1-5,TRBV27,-,TGTGCCAGCAGTCTGGGAGGGGGGTGGCAGCCCCAGCATTTT,CASSLGGGWQPQHF
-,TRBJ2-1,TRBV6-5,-,TGTGCCAGCAGTCCAGCAAGACCGTACAATGAGCAGTTCTTC,CASSPARPYNEQFF
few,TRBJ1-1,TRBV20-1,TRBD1,TGCAGTGCTAGACCCTTCGACAGGGACCGCCTAAGCGCTTTCTTT,CSARPFDRDRLSAFF
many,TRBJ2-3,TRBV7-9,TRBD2,TGTGCCAGCAGCCAAGGACTAGGGGCAGATACGCAGTATTTT,CASSQGLGADTQYF
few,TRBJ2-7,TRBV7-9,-,TGTGCCAGCACGAAGGACAACTCTAATACCTACGAGCAGTACTTC,CASTKDNSNTYEQYF
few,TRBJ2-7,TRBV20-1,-,TGCAGTGCTAGAGACTCACAGGGCCCCGAGCAGTACTTC,CSARDSQGPEQYF
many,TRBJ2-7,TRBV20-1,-,TGCAGTGCTAGAGCAACAGCCTCCTACGAGCAGTACTTC,CSARATASYEQYF
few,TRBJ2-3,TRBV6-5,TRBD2,TGTGCCAGCAGTTCTGCTTCTAGCGGGAGAGCAGATACGCAGTATTTT,CASSSASSGRADTQYF
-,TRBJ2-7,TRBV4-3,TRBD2,TGCGCCAGCAGCCAGTACGTGCCCACTAGCGACGAGCAGTACTTC,CASSQYVPTSDEQYF
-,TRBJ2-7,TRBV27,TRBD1,TGTGCCAGCAGTTCGCCGGGACAGGGGTCCCCCTACGAGCAGTACTTC,CASSSPGQGSPYEQYF
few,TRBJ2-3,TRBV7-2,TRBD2,TGTGCCAGCAGCTTAGTGACTAGCGGTCTCACAGATACGCAGTATTTT,CASSLVTSGLTDTQYF
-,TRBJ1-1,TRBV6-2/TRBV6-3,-,TGTGCCAGCACCGAACCCTTCGCGGGGGGGCCGAACACTGAAGCTTTCTTT,CASTEPFAGGPNTEAFF
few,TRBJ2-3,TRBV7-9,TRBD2,TGTGCCAGCAGCTTAGGAGCGGGAGACGCAGATACGCAGTATTTT,CASSLGAGDADTQYF
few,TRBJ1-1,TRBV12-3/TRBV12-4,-,TGTGCCAGCGACGGACATTTGAACACTGAAGCTTTCTTT,CASDGHLNTEAFF
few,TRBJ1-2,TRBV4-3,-,TGCGCCAGCAGCCAAGAAAGGGAGGTCTTATCCTATGGCTACACCTTC,CASSQEREVLSYGYTF
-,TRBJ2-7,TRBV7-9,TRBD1,TGTGCCAGCAGCTACCGGGACAGCGACACCTACGAGCAGTACTTC,CASSYRDSDTYEQYF
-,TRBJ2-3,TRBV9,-,TGTGCCAGCAGCGTAGGAGGAGCAAGGACAGATACGCAGTATTTT,CASSVGGARTDTQYF
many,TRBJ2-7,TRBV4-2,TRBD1,TGTGCCAGCAGCCACTTCAGGGGGTCCGGGTACGAGCAGTACTTC,CASSHFRGSGYEQYF
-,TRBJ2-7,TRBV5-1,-,TGCGCCAGCAGCGGGCTGGGGGACTACGAGCAGTACTTC,CASSGLGDYEQYF
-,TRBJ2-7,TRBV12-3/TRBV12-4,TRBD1,TGTGCCAGGGAGTACAGGGGGTTCTCCTACGAGCAGTACTTC,CAREYRGFSYEQYF
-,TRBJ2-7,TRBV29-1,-,TGCAGCGTACAGGGTTACAGAGGCGGCTACGAGCAGTACTTC,CSVQGYRGGYEQYF
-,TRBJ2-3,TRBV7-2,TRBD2,TGTGCCAGCAGCCTGGCGGCTAGCGGGGGACTCAGCACAGATACGCAGTATTTT,CASSLAASGGLSTDTQYF
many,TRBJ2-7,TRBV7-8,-,TGTGCCAGCAGATCCGCAGGGGTTACTTTTTACGAGCAGTACTTC,CASRSAGVTFYEQYF
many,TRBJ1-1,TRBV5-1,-,TGCGCCAGCAGCTTGGATGGAGGGAACACTGAAGCTTTCTTT,CASSLDGGNTEAFF
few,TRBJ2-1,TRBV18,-,TGTGCCAGCTCACCACCGGTCGGGGGCTCCTACAATGAGCAGTTCTTC,CASSPPVGGSYNEQFF
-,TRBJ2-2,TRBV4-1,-,TGCGCCAGCAACCTACAGGGTGGCGGGGAGCTGTTTTTT,CASNLQGGGELFF
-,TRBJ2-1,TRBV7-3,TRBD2,TGTGCCAGCAGCTTAACCATTACCCCAGCGGGGGACAATGAGCAGTTCTTC,CASSLTITPAGDNEQFF
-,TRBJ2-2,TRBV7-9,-,TGTGCCAGCAGCCCAACCGGGGCTACGAACACCGGGGAGCTGTTTTTT,CASSPTGATNTGELFF
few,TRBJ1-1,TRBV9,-,TGTGCCAGCAGCGTAGTAGGAGGGGGGACTGAAGCTTTCTTT,CASSVVGGGTEAFF
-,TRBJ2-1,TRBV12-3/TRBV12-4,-,TGTGCCAGCAGTTTCTGGGGGGGGCTCTACAATGAGCAGTTCTTC,CASSFWGGLYNEQFF
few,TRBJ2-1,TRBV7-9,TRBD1,TGTGCCAGCAGCTCCGACCGGGACAGCTCCTACAATGAGCAGTTCTTC,CASSSDRDSSYNEQFF
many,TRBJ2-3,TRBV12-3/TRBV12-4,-,TGTGCCAGCAGTTTAGCCCATTCCACAGATACGCAGTATTTT,CASSLAHSTDTQYF
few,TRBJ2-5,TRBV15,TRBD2,TGTGCCACCAGCATGGGGGGCGGGGGGCTACAAGAGACCCAGTACTTC,CATSMGGGGLQETQYF
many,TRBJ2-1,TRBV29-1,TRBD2,TGCAGCGTTGAAGATGACCGGAGCGGGGGGGCCCGGGATGAGCAGTTCTTC,CSVEDDRSGGARDEQFF
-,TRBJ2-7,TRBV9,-,TGTGCCAGCAGCGTAGAGAATGATTTCCGGGGCGAGCAGTACTTC,CASSVENDFRGEQYF
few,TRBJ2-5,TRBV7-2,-,TGTGCCAGCAGCTTAGCAGGAGGGGCGGGAGAGACCCAGTACTTC,CASSLAGGAGETQYF
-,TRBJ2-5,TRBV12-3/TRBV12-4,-,TGTGCCAGCAGTTTTGGGATTTGGGAGACCCAGTACTTC,CASSFGIWETQYF
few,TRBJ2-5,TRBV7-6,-,TGTGCCAGCAGCTTAGCGCGCGGGGGCGGAGAGACCCAGTACTTC,CASSLARGGGETQYF
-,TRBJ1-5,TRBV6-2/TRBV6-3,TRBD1,TGTGCCAGCAGTTCCACAGGGGCAGGAGGACAGCCCCAGCATTTT,CASSSTGAGGQPQHF
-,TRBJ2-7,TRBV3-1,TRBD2,TGTGCCAGCAGCCAAGAGGGAGCGGGGTTGACGTACGAGCAGTACTTC,CASSQEGAGLTYEQYF
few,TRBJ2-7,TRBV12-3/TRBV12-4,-,TGTGCCAGCAGCCCCTGGGGGAGCGGCTACGAGCAGTACTTC,CASSPWGSGYEQYF
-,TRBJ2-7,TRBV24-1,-,TGTGCAACCAGTGATTCAGCTAACTACGAGCAGTACTTC,CATSDSANYEQYF
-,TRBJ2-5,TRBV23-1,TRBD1,TGCGCCAGCAGTCAGTCGGGACAGGGGGCAGAGACCCAGTACTTC,CASSQSGQGAETQYF